This TCR beta chain comes out of a study of T cells after yellow fever vaccination (dated by TCRdb to between 2017 and 2020). Turning to the overall study: The SMART-Seq v4 Ultra Low Input RNA kit was used to prepare libraries from fractions with low cell numbers. To follow T-cell clones before and after primary and booster YFV17D yellow fever vaccination, bulk TCR alpha and beta repertoires were sequenced over time. Two healthy male donors, one aged 18 to 30 and one aged 30 to 40 years, were included in the cohort. Blood was drawn at multiple timepoints before and after primary and secondary immunization, with bulk PBMC replicates and cell subsets isolated. The paper's findings and limits, for the study overall: Only a couple of donors were included in the study, so the extent to which the findings can be generalized is limited. Compared with the primary T-cell response, the secondary T-cell response was faster but weaker, reaching its peak on day 5 rather than on day 15. A small share of clonotypes occurred in both CD4 and CD8 compartments, likely arising from convergent recombination. Most clones expanded after primary vaccination were re-detected after the booster (just under 97% of CD4 and around 86% of CD8), suggesting broad memory maintenance. Computational filtering was required because FACS-sorted repertoires could contain abundant contaminating clonotypes from the bulk population.

Of note for this clonotype: Its target antigen remains unknown. There are no base qualities to consult, and no much larger clone falls within one base.

The treatment or condition label corresponds to: live attenuated yellow fever vaccine strain. At every blood-draw timepoint, two biological replicates of bulk PBMCs were collected. PBMCs were isolated from peripheral blood using a standard Ficoll-Paque protocol. RNA was extracted with TriZol from bulk PBMCs, CD4 and CD8 fractions, and dextramer-positive and dextramer-negative fractions. V and J are truncated by 3 bases and 3 bases respectively, leaving an intervening sequence of 16 bases. The CDR3, cysteine through phenylalanine, is 16 amino acids long. The CDR3 DNA has 48 bases and is translated from base 1. The sequencing machine was an Illumina NovaSeq 6000. TCR cDNA was synthesized by 5'RACE template switching, through which a universal primer site and unique molecular identifiers were introduced. Priming for cDNA synthesis came from both the TCR alpha and TCR beta constant segments. Library amplification used two PCR steps, and the second PCR step added sample barcodes and sequencing adapters. Libraries were sequenced on Illumina HiSeq 2500 (2x100 bp) or NovaSeq (2x150 bp). On the authors' methods: MIGEC was used to demultiplex reads and collapse the reads into UMI consensus sequences, and MiXCR was used for V(D)J alignment. Using edgeR on replicate PBMC samples, clonotypes were called vaccine-responding if FDR was below 0.01 and the log2 fold change was above 5 up to day 15. Each bulk clonotype received a CD4 or CD8 identity based on whether the sequenced CD4 or CD8 repertoire contained that clonotype at higher abundance. Clones were called with MiXCR by TCRdb after fastp trimmed the public reads at Q25, and only in-frame beta chains were retained. For every CDR3 protein sequence, its rows merge into one entry that carries the most common genes and DNA. The V and J calls follow TCRdb's processing rather than the paper's. This sample is represented by under 500,000 distinct CDR3 sequences; around 20% of them were singletons. About 18% of the sample goes to the ten largest clones.

This sequence originates from a man aged 18 to 30 who received the YFV17D yellow fever vaccine. The chain links TRBV12-3 or TRBV12-4 with TRBJ2-3; the D gene cannot be resolved beyond TRBD1 or TRBD2, each matching 5 bases. Sequences were derived from PBMCs, sampled before the yellow fever booster vaccination. DNA sequence: TGTGCCAGCAGTTTTCTCGGGGACCTTAGGACAGATACGCAGTATTTT. The encoded protein is CASSFLGDLRTDTQYF.